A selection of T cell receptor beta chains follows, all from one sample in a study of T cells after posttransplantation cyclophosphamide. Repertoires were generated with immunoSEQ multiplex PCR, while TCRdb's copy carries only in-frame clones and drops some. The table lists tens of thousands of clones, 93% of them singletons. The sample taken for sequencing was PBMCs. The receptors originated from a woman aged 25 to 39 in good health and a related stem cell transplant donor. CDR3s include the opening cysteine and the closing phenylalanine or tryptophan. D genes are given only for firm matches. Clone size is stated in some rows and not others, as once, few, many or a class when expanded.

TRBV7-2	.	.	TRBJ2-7	CASSLARELLTYEQYF	TGTGCCAGCAGCTTAGCCCGAGAACTTCTTACCTACGAGCAGTACTTC
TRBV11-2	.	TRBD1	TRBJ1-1	CASSPGTGLNTEAFF	TGTGCCAGCAGCCCCGGGACAGGGTTGAACACTGAAGCTTTCTTT
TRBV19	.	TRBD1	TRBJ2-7	CASSPQGQFYEQYF	TGTGCCAGTAGCCCCCAGGGACAGTTCTACGAGCAGTACTTC
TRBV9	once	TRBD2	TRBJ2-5	CASSGAGGGGLETQYF	TGTGCCAGCAGCGGAGCGGGGGGCGGGGGGCTAGAGACCCAGTACTTC
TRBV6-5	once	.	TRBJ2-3	CASSYGGAITDTQYF	TGTGCCAGCAGTTACGGGGGGGCGATTACAGATACGCAGTATTTT
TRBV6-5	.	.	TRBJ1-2	CASSYSEGIYGYTF	TGTGCCAGCAGTTACTCGGAAGGGATCTATGGCTACACCTTC
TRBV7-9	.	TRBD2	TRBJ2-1	CASSLRGGASDEQFF	TGTGCCAGCAGCTTGCGCGGGGGGGCTTCGGATGAGCAGTTCTTC
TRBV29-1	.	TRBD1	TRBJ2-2	CSVRTGTATGELFF	TGCAGCGTCCGGACCGGGACAGCTACCGGGGAGCTGTTTTTT
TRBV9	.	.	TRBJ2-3	CASSVREGHTDTQYF	TGTGCCAGCAGCGTCCGGGAAGGTCACACAGATACGCAGTATTTT
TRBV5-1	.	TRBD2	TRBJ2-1	CASSALAGGPYNEQFF	TGCGCCAGCAGCGCGCTAGCGGGTGGACCCTACAATGAGCAGTTCTTC
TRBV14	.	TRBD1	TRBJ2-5	CASSPRQGPQETQYF	TGTGCCAGCAGCCCCCGACAGGGCCCCCAAGAGACCCAGTACTTC
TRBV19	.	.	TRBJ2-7	CASSLGTPYEQYF	TGTGCCAGTAGCCTAGGGACACCCTACGAGCAGTACTTC
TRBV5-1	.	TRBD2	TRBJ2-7	CASSLGTSGVYEQYF	TGCGCCAGCAGCTTAGGGACTAGCGGGGTCTACGAGCAGTACTTC
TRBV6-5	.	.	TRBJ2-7	CASSPVGDTYEQYF	TGTGCCAGCAGTCCCGTAGGGGACACCTACGAGCAGTACTTC
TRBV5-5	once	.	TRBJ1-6	CASSPTAGRYNSPLHF	TGTGCCAGCAGCCCTACGGCAGGGCGGTATAATTCACCCCTCCACTTT
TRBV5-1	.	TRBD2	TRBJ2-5	CASSLTPTGLAGDPLGTQYF	TGCGCCAGCAGCTTGACACCTACGGGACTAGCGGGGGACCCGCTGGGAACCCAGTACTTC
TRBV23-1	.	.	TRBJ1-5	CASSQYEARRQPQHF	TGCGCCAGCAGTCAATATGAGGCGCGTCGGCAGCCCCAGCATTTT
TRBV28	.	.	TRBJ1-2	CASSAPSGTYGYTF	TGTGCCAGCAGCGCCCCCTCAGGGACCTATGGCTACACCTTC
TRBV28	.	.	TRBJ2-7	CASTLQGNEQYF	TGTGCCAGCACCCTACAGGGTAACGAGCAGTACTTC
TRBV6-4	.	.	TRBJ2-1	CASKTWVSYNEQFF	TGTGCCAGCAAAACGTGGGTTTCCTACAATGAGCAGTTCTTC
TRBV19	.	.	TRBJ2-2	CASSPRGPPVTGELFF	TGTGCCAGTAGTCCCAGAGGGCCCCCGGTCACCGGGGAGCTGTTTTTT
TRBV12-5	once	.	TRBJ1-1	CASGLVLYGVSSEAFF	TGTGCTAGTGGTTTGGTACTATACGGGGTGTCGAGTGAAGCTTTCTTT
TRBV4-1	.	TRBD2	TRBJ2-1	CASSLAGSSYNEQFF	TGCGCCAGCAGCCTAGCGGGGAGCTCCTACAATGAGCAGTTCTTC
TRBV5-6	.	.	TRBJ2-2	CASTPRGLGELFF	TGTGCCAGCACCCCTCGGGGATTGGGGGAGCTGTTTTTT
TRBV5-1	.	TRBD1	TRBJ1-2	CASSSDRGTLPLYGYTF	TGCGCCAGCAGCTCCGACAGGGGAACACTACCCCTCTATGGCTACACCTTC
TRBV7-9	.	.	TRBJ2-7	CASSSTGYEQYF	TGTGCCAGCAGCTCCACAGGCTACGAGCAGTACTTC
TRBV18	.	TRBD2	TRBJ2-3	CASSPLAGEIADTQYF	TGTGCCAGCTCACCCCTAGCGGGAGAGATTGCAGATACGCAGTATTTT
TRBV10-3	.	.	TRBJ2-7	CAISEQGYEQYF	TGTGCCATCAGTGAACAGGGCTACGAGCAGTACTTC
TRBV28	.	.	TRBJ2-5	CASSFPVQETQYF	TGTGCCAGCAGTTTCCCCGTACAAGAGACCCAGTACTTC
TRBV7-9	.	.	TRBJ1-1	CASSSSSGTLRTEAFF	TGTGCCAGCAGCTCCTCCTCCGGGACACTGAGGACTGAAGCTTTCTTT
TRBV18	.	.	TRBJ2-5	CASSPSREETQYF	TGTGCCAGCTCACCCAGCCGCGAAGAGACCCAGTACTTC
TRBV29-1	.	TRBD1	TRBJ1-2	CSVEDPRGRTGVGYTF	TGCAGCGTTGAAGATCCGCGAGGGAGGACAGGGGTTGGCTACACCTTC
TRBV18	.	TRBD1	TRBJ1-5	CASSPLTGGHQPQHF	TGTGCCAGCTCACCCCTGACAGGGGGGCATCAGCCCCAGCATTTT
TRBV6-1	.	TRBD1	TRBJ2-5	CASSERGGTGTGETQYF	TGTGCCAGCAGTGAAAGGGGCGGGACAGGTACGGGGGAGACCCAGTACTTC
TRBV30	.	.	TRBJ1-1	CAWRDTGTLRGTEAFF	TGTGCCTGGAGGGATACTGGGACACTTCGAGGGACTGAAGCTTTCTTT
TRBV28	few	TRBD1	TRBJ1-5	CASSTLGTGPQHF	TGTGCCAGCAGTACTCTCGGGACAGGACCTCAGCATTTT
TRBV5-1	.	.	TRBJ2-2	CASSLAGPPRTGELFF	TGCGCCAGCAGCTTGGCAGGGCCACCCCGCACCGGGGAGCTGTTTTTT
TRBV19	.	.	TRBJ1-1	CASSSQGRTEAFF	TGTGCCAGTAGTAGTCAGGGTCGCACTGAAGCTTTCTTT
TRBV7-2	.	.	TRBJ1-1	CASSLGQASTEAFF	TGTGCCAGCAGCTTAGGCCAGGCCAGCACTGAAGCTTTCTTT
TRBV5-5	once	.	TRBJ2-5	CASSLVGGPETQYF	TGTGCCAGCAGCCTCGTGGGGGGGCCAGAGACCCAGTACTTC
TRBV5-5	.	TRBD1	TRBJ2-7	CASSFSYRGGYEQYF	TGTGCCAGCAGCTTTAGTTACAGGGGTGGCTACGAGCAGTACTTC
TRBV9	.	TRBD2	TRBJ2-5	CASSLGGTSGVQETQYF	TGTGCCAGCAGCCTCGGGGGGACTAGCGGGGTCCAAGAGACCCAGTACTTC
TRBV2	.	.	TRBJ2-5	CASARGPETQYF	TGTGCCAGCGCGAGGGGCCCAGAGACCCAGTACTTC
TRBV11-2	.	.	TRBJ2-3	CASSLVGATDTQYF	TGTGCCAGCAGCTTAGTAGGGGCCACAGATACGCAGTATTTT
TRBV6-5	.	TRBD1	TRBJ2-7	CASRGTGTGYEQYF	TGTGCCAGCAGGGGAACCGGGACAGGATACGAGCAGTACTTC
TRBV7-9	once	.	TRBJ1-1	CASSLDAFWAEAFF	TGTGCCAGCAGCTTAGATGCATTTTGGGCTGAAGCTTTCTTT
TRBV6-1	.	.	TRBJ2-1	CASSGANEQFF	TGTGCCAGCAGTGGGGCCAATGAGCAGTTCTTC
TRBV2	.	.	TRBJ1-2	CASSEQALYGYTF	TGTGCCAGCAGTGAACAGGCACTTTATGGCTACACCTTC
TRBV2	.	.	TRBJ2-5	CASSEVPGAPGAQYF	TGTGCCAGCAGTGAGGTTCCGGGGGCACCAGGGGCCCAGTACTTC
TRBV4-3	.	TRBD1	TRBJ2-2	CASSPRDRGLFGELFF	TGCGCCAGCAGCCCCCGGGACAGGGGGCTTTTCGGGGAGCTGTTTTTT
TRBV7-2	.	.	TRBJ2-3	CASRLGGLITDTQYF	TGTGCCAGCCGGCTCGGGGGACTCATCACTGATACGCAGTATTTT
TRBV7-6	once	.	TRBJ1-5	CASSPEGSFSNQPQHF	TGTGCCAGCAGTCCCGAAGGGAGTTTTAGCAATCAGCCCCAGCATTTT
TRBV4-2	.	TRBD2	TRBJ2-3	CASSQEADGGTDTQYF	TGTGCCAGCAGCCAAGAGGCAGACGGGGGGACAGATACGCAGTATTTT
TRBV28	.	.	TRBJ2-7	CASSFLQAYEQYF	TGTGCCAGCAGTTTCTTACAGGCCTACGAGCAGTACTTC
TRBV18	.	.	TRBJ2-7	CASSPIRQLYEQYF	TGTGCCAGCTCACCAATCCGCCAGCTCTACGAGCAGTACTTC
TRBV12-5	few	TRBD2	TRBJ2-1	CASGLVPLAGEQFF	TGTGCTAGTGGTTTGGTCCCTCTAGCGGGTGAGCAGTTCTTC
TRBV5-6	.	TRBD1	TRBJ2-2	CASSRDRGGSGELFF	TGTGCCAGCAGCCGGGACAGGGGCGGGTCCGGGGAGCTGTTTTTT
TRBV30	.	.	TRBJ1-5	CAWSGGVGQPQHF	TGTGCCTGGAGTGGTGGGGTTGGGCAGCCCCAGCATTTT
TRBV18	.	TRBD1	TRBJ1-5	CASSLSGQGNQPQHF	TGTGCCAGCTCACTGTCGGGACAGGGCAATCAGCCCCAGCATTTT
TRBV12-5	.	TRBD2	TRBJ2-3	CASGLLAGGRDTQYF	TGTGCTAGTGGCCTCCTTGCGGGGGGCCGAGATACGCAGTATTTT